This T cell receptor beta chain was retrieved from a study of blood T cell repertoires in COVID-19. Study as a whole: Donors in the United States, Italy and Spain gave samples during acute or convalescent COVID-19. From T cells, B-cell-depleted T cells, or PBMCs came the material, which was cDNA or gDNA.

Per the original methods: Nucleated cell counts were estimated from reference gene primer amplification. Data came from immunoSEQ multiplex PCR; TCRdb stores just in-frame clones and leaves some out. The DNA was the basis for D and trimming; V, J and clone size are from that table. Of about 120,000 clones in the sample, around 90% were seen once. The CDR3 length is 14 residues. Germline V lookup: CDR1 KGHDR, CDR2 SFDVKD. Trimming cost V 3 bases and J 1 base, with 7 bases left between them. The V and J genes are TRBV24-1 and TRBJ2-3; D is perhaps TRBD1 (6 bases). Sample: peripheral blood. This sequence originates from a man aged 50-59 years with active COVID-19. The CDR3 nucleotides are TGTGCCACCAGTGATCGACAGGGCACAGATACGCAGTATTTT. It codes for CATSDRQGTDTQYF.